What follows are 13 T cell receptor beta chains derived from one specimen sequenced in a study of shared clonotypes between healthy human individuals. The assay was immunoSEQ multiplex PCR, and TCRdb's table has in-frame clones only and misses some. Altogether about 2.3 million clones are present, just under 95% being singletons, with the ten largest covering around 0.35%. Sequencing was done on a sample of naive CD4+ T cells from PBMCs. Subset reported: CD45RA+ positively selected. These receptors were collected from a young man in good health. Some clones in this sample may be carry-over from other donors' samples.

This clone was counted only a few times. CDR3 sequence: CASRVPGPDGELFF. The CDR3 bases are TGTGCCAGCAGGGTCCCCGGACCTGACGGAGAGCTGTTTTTT. The J gene is TRBJ2-2, the V gene TRBV7-9; D unclear. CDR1 is SEHNR and CDR2 is FQNEAQ in the germline V gene (reference sequence). V dropped 6 bases and J dropped 11 bases, with 19 bases sitting between them. This CDR3 is built from 14 residues.

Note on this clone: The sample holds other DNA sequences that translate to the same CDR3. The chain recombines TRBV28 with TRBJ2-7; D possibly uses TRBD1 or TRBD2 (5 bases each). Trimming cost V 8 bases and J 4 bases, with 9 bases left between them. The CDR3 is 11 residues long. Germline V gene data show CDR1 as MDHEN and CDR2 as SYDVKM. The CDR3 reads CASSGLYEQYF. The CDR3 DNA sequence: TGTGCCAGCTCGGGGCTATACGAGCAGTACTTC.

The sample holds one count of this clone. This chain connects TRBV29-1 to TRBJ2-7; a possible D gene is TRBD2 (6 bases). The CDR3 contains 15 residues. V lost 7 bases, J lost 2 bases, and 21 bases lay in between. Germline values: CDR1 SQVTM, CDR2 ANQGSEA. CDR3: CSARRGGEITYEQYF. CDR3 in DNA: TGCAGCGCTCGACGGGGCGGGGAAATAACCTACGAGCAGTACTTC.

The CDR3 nucleotides read TGTGCCAGCAGCCCCCCCACAAACGGCTACACCTTC. This gives the protein CASSPPTNGYTF. The chain links TRBV6-6 to TRBJ1-2; D unresolved. V dropped 6 bases and J dropped 8 bases, with 13 bases sitting between them. CDR3 length: 12 residues. Germline CDR1 reads MNHNY; CDR2 reads SVGAGI (reference sequence).

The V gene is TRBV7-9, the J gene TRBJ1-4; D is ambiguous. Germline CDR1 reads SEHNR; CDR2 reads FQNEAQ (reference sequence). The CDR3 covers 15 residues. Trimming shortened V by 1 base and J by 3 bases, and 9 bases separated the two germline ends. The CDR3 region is CASSLGLGSNEKLFF. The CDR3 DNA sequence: TGTGCCAGCAGCTTAGGGTTAGGGTCTAATGAAAAACTGTTTTTT.

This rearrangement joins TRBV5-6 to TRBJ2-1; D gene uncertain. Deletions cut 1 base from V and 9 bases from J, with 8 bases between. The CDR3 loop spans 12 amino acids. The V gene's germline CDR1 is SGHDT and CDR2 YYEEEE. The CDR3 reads CASSLRPSEQFF. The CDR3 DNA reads TGTGCCAGCAGCTTGAGGCCGAGTGAGCAGTTCTTC.

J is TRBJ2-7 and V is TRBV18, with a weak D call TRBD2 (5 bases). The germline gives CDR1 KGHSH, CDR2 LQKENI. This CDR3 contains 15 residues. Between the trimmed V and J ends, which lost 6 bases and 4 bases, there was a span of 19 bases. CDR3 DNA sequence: TGTGCCAGCTCGCCGGTAACACGAGGGTTGTACGAGCAGTACTTC. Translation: CASSPVTRGLYEQYF. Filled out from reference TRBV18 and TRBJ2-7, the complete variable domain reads NAGVMQNPRHLVRRRGQEARLRCSPMKGHSHVYWYRQLPEEGLKFMVYLQKENIIDESGMPKERFSAEFPKEGPSILRIQQVVRGDSAAYFCASSPVTRGLYEQYFGPGTRLTVT.

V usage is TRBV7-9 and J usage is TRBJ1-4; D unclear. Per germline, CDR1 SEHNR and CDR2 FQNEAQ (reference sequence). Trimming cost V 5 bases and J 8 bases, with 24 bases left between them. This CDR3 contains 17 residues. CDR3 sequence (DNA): TGTGCCAGCAGCCGAGAGAGTACCTGGAACTTCAAGGAAAAACTGTTTTTT. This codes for CASSRESTWNFKEKLFF.

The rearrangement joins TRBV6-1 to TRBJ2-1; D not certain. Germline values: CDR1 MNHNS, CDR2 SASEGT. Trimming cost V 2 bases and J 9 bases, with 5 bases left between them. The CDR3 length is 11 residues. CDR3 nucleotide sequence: TGTGCCAGCAGTGAATGGACTGAGCAGTTCTTC. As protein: CASSEWTEQFF.

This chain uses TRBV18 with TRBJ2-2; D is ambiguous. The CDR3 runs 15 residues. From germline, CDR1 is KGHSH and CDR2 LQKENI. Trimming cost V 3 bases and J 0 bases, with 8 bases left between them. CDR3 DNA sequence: TGTGCCAGCTCACCTACTCACCCGAACACCGGGGAGCTGTTTTTT. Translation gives CASSPTHPNTGELFF. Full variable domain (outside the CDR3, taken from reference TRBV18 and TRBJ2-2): NAGVMQNPRHLVRRRGQEARLRCSPMKGHSHVYWYRQLPEEGLKFMVYLQKENIIDESGMPKERFSAEFPKEGPSILRIQQVVRGDSAAYFCASSPTHPNTGELFFGEGSRLTVL.

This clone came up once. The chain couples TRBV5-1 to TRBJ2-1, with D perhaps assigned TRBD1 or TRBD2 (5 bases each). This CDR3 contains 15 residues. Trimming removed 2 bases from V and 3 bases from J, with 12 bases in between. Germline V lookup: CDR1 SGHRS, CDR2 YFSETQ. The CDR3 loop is CASSFGGADYNEQFF. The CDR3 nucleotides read TGCGCCAGCAGCTTTGGGGGAGCTGACTACAATGAGCAGTTCTTC.

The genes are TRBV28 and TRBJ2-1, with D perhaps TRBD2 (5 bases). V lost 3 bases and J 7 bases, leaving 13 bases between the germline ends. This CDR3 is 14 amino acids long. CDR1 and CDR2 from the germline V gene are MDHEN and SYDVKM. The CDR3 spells CASSFELVMNEQFF. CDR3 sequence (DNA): TGTGCCAGCAGTTTCGAACTAGTTATGAATGAGCAGTTCTTC.

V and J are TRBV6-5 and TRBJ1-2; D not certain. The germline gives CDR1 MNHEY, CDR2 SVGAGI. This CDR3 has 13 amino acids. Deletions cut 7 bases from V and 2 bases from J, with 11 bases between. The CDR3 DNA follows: TGTGCCAGCAACCGCCTGGGGAACTATGGCTACACCTTC. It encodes CASNRLGNYGYTF.